The rows below give T cell receptor beta chains drawn from one sample of a study of long-term antiretroviral therapy in people with HIV. Generated by immunoSEQ multiplex PCR, the TCRdb table keeps only in-frame clones and is missing some. Among 35,000 to 45,000 clones listed, roughly four fifths were seen once. The sequencing here drew on unsorted PBMCs, taken 0.3 years after starting antiretroviral therapy. These receptors all come from a man between 18 and 35 years old with HIV. Each CDR3 is given with its conserved first and last residue. A D gene is named only where the DNA matches it firmly. Some rows have no size entry. The others give once, few or many, or a class for an expanded clone.

V	J	D	size	DNA	CDR3
TRBV30	TRBJ1-5	-	-	TGTGCCTGGAGTGTACAGGGCAATCAGCCCCAGCATTTT	CAWSVQGNQPQHF
TRBV11-1	TRBJ2-7	TRBD1	-	TGTGCCAGCAGCTTAGACAGGGGGGCCTACGAGCAGTACTTC	CASSLDRGAYEQYF
TRBV30	TRBJ1-4	TRBD1	-	TGTGCCTGGAGTTCCGGGACAGGGGGCTTGTGGAGCGAAAAACTGTTTTTT	CAWSSGTGGLWSEKLFF
TRBV4-2	TRBJ2-7	-	-	TGTGCCAGCAGTGAGTCGGCGGGGTACGAGCAGTACTTC	CASSESAGYEQYF
TRBV4-3	TRBJ2-3	-	once	TGCGCCAGCAGCCAACTGACAGGCGCAGATACGCAGTATTTT	CASSQLTGADTQYF
TRBV5-1	TRBJ2-2	TRBD2	once	TGCGCCAGCAGCGAGGGAGCGGGGGCGAACACCGGGGAGCTGTTTTTT	CASSEGAGANTGELFF
TRBV13	TRBJ2-1	-	once	TGTGCCAGCAGCTTTATGTCCTCCTACAATGAGCAGTTCTTC	CASSFMSSYNEQFF
TRBV9	TRBJ1-2	-	-	TGTGCCAGCAGCCCCACGAGGACGGGCTATGGCTACACCTTC	CASSPTRTGYGYTF
TRBV5-5	TRBJ1-5	-	-	TGTGCCAGCAGCTTCGCCGGACGTAACTCGGGGCAGCCCCAGCATTTT	CASSFAGRNSGQPQHF
TRBV14	TRBJ1-6	-	-	TGTGCCAGCAGCCAATTGGACGGCTGGACCCCTTCACCCCTCCACTTT	CASSQLDGWTPSPLHF
TRBV27	TRBJ2-5	-	-	TGTGCCAGCAGTTTAAGGCCGGGGTCTCAAGAGACCCAGTACTTC	CASSLRPGSQETQYF
TRBV7-7	TRBJ2-2	-	-	TGTGCTAGCAGCTTAGCCCAGGGCGGAAACACCGGGGAGCTGTTTTTT	CASSLAQGGNTGELFF
TRBV19	TRBJ1-4	-	-	TGTGCCAGTTATGGACCGGGGACGGTCCCTAATGAAAAACTGTTTTTT	CASYGPGTVPNEKLFF
TRBV4-1	TRBJ1-3	-	few	TGCGCCAGCAGCCAGGCGGTTTCCGACCCCATATATTTT	CASSQAVSDPIYF
TRBV19	TRBJ1-5	-	once	TGTGCCAGTAGTATCATCCACAGGGCCGGACGGCAGCCCCAGCATTTT	CASSIIHRAGRQPQHF
TRBV5-1	TRBJ1-5	-	-	TGCGCCAGCAGCCGGGGGGAGAGCAATCAGCCCCAGCATTTT	CASSRGESNQPQHF
TRBV9	TRBJ1-2	-	-	TGTGCCAGCAGCGTATTTGGGCAGGGTAGCTATGGCTACACCTTC	CASSVFGQGSYGYTF
TRBV5-6	TRBJ2-4	TRBD1	few	TGTGCCAGCAGCTCCGCCGGGACAGGGGGCCTACACCAAAACATTCAGTACTTC	CASSSAGTGGLHQNIQYF
TRBV6-5	TRBJ2-5	TRBD2	once	TGTGCCAGCATGCGTAGCGGGTACCAAGAGACCCAGTACTTC	CASMRSGYQETQYF
TRBV6-4	TRBJ1-1	-	-	TGTGCCAGCAGCAACGGGATTTCCACTGAAGCTTTCTTT	CASSNGISTEAFF
TRBV9	TRBJ2-7	-	-	TGTGCCAGCAGCGGGGGGGGGCCGAAGAACGAGCAGTACTTC	CASSGGGPKNEQYF
TRBV7-3	TRBJ2-1	-	few	TGTGCCAGCAGCTTAATATCCGACATAGCGAATGAGCAGTTCTTC	CASSLISDIANEQFF
TRBV5-4	TRBJ2-6	TRBD1	-	TGTGCCAGCACTACGGGACAGGGGGTCACTGGGGCCAACGTCCTGACTTTC	CASTTGQGVTGANVLTF
TRBV5-1	TRBJ2-7	TRBD1	-	TGCGCCAGCAGCCACGGACAGGGACAGAACGAGCAGTACTTC	CASSHGQGQNEQYF
TRBV6-6	TRBJ1-1	-	once	TGTGCCAGCAGTTACTCAGGGGGGGCTAGGACTGAAGCTTTCTTT	CASSYSGGARTEAFF
TRBV7-8	TRBJ1-6	-	once	TGTGCCAGCAGCTTAGGCGGGGGCCCTTCACCCCTCCACTTT	CASSLGGGPSPLHF
TRBV27	TRBJ2-1	TRBD2	once	TGTGCCAGCAGTGGCCTGACTAGCGGGTCGGGAAATGAGCAGTTCTTC	CASSGLTSGSGNEQFF
TRBV11-2	TRBJ1-2	TRBD1	-	TGTGCCAGCAGCCCCCACAGGGGGCGAGACTATGGCTACACCTTC	CASSPHRGRDYGYTF
TRBV5-1	TRBJ2-3	-	-	TGCGCCAGCAGCTTGGCGGCTAGGGGGAACACAGATACGCAGTATTTT	CASSLAARGNTDTQYF
TRBV29-1	TRBJ1-5	-	-	TGCAGCGTTGAGGAGCAGAACAATCAGCCCCAGCATTTT	CSVEEQNNQPQHF
TRBV19	TRBJ2-5	-	-	TGTGCCAGTAGTATGGGAGACCGGTCGTGGGGGACCCAGTACTTC	CASSMGDRSWGTQYF
TRBV7-9	TRBJ1-1	-	-	TGTGCCAGCAGCTTAGCCGCAGGAAGGAACACTGAAGCTTTCTTT	CASSLAAGRNTEAFF
TRBV6-5	TRBJ1-6	-	-	TGTGCCAGCAACCGCCGGGGCAGGGAGAATTCACCCCTCCACTTT	CASNRRGRENSPLHF
TRBV7-9	TRBJ1-2	-	few	TGTGCCAGCAGCTTCGTCGGGGACTATGGCTACACCTTC	CASSFVGDYGYTF
TRBV13	TRBJ2-6	-	-	TGTGCCAGCAGCTTACTACGGGATGGGGCCAACGTCCTGACTTTC	CASSLLRDGANVLTF
TRBV7-2	TRBJ2-5	-	-	TGTGCCAGCAGCCCCAGCATAGAGGAGACCCAGTACTTC	CASSPSIEETQYF
TRBV5-1	TRBJ2-1	TRBD1	-	TGCGCCAGCAGCGACGGACAGGGGTCCTACAATGAGCAGTTCTTC	CASSDGQGSYNEQFF
TRBV5-3	TRBJ2-1	-	once	TGTGCCAGAAGCTCACGGGGGCGCAATGAGCAGTTCTTC	CARSSRGRNEQFF
TRBV7-9	TRBJ2-2	-	-	TGTGCCAGCAGCTTTAGAGGGAGAAAGGAGACCGGGGAGCTGTTTTTT	CASSFRGRKETGELFF
TRBV7-2	TRBJ2-5	-	-	TGTGCCAGCAGCCGCAACCTAGCATCCTGGGAGACCCAGTACTTC	CASSRNLASWETQYF
TRBV5-1	TRBJ2-7	-	-	TGCGCCAGCAGCAGCGGAACAGGGATCGACGAGCAGTACTTC	CASSSGTGIDEQYF
TRBV4-3	TRBJ2-7	-	once	TGCGCCAGCAGCGATACACTTGGAACCGAGCAGTACTTC	CASSDTLGTEQYF